This T cell receptor (beta chain) was recovered during a study of T-cell reconstitution after alpha-beta-depleted transplantation in children. General observations from the study: As was reported, about two months after transplant, alpha-beta T cells came from several hundred expanded graft clones. Surviving recipient T cells and thymic progenitors produced the high day-60 TCRbeta diversity seen in some patients. A year had passed since transplant, and T-cell counts and diversity by then came mostly from newly produced T cells.

Preparation of the TCRbeta library was carried out with unique molecular identifiers. MiXCR, applied by TCRdb to the PCR reads, yields one record per CDR3 protein. Among a few hundred thousand distinct CDR3 sequences listed, over 10% were seen once. This CDR3 spans 15 amino acids. This clonotype occurred many times. Its target is not known. Sequence at one end of the junction differs from germline and may be a read error. This chain uses TRBV12-3 or TRBV12-4 with TRBJ2-5; D is undetermined. The clonotype comes from a male patient aged 5 to 17 who had a stem cell transplant for acute myeloid leukemia, so the T cells may come from the graft donor. The source material was PBMCs, mostly from graft donor cells, sampled 360 days after TCRalphabeta/CD19-depleted stem cell transplant. CDR3 nucleotides: TGTGCCAGCAGCTTAGACCTGGCGGCACAAGAGACCCAGTACTTC. It encodes CASSLDLAAQETQYF.